This TCR beta chain stems from a study of blood T cell repertoires in COVID-19. Turning to the study itself: The study drew acute and convalescent COVID-19 samples from the United States, Italy and Spain. Sample material is recorded as cDNA or gDNA derived from T cells, B-cell-depleted T cells, or PBMCs.

Under the authors' procedure: Reference gene primer amplification in the assay estimated nucleated cell counts. The method was immunoSEQ multiplex PCR; TCRdb's version includes in-frame clones alone and lacks a portion of them. V and J calls and clone size are as listed in that table; D and trimming were resolved from the DNA. The repertoire includes roughly 82,000 clones, approximately 82% of them detected once, and about 10% sits in the top ten. CDR3 length: 11 amino acids. The sequencing input was peripheral blood. The J gene is TRBJ2-5, the V gene TRBV21-1; the table assigns TRBD1, which was not confirmed against the DNA. TRBV21-1 counts as a pseudogene. This TCR came from a man in his 60s with acute or convalescent COVID-19. The CDR3 sequence: CASGHLRSQYF. In DNA form, the CDR3 reads TGTGCCAGCGGGCACCTGAGAAGCCAGTACTTC.